One and the same sample provided the 12 T cell receptor beta chains below, sequenced in a study of vaccination and CD4 T cells after COVID-19 (dated by TCRdb to 2021 to 2024). Library preparation was by PCR. The sample was run on an Illumina iSeq 100. At the Johns Hopkins FTIC core, DNA from the cultured CD4+ T cells underwent TCR sequencing with the Oncomine TCR Beta short-read assay. TCRdb redid the processing of the public reads, applying fastp at Q25 and MiXCR, and retained in-frame beta chains. Entries are consolidated by CDR3 protein sequence, retaining the most common genes and DNA. This sample is represented by about 18,000 distinct CDR3 sequences; 56% of them were singletons. The top ten clonotypes cover about 8% of the sample. For these receptors, no antigen is known. This specimen's treatment or condition label, per the study, means: approximately 10-day PBMC culture with coronavirus spike peptide pools or control peptides (ViraFEST assay).

Input material: CD4+ T cells from blood, cultured in vitro. These receptors were taken from a human donor who had recovered from COVID-19.

This rearrangement joins TRBV5-8 to TRBJ2-6, with D possibly TRBD2 on 5 matching bases. Germline V gene data show CDR1 as SGHTS and CDR2 as YDEGEE. With 4 bases removed from V and 3 bases from J, the gap between germline ends came to 8 bases. The CDR3 contains 14 residues. CDR3 in amino acids: CASSRGYGANVLTF. CDR3 nucleotides: TGTGCCAGCAGCCGGGGATATGGGGCCAACGTCCTGACTTTC.

The rearrangement links TRBV6-1 to TRBJ1-5, with D uncertain. The germline V gene has CDR1 MNHNS and CDR2 SASEGT. The CDR3 consists of 15 residues. Trimming took 2 bases from V and 7 from J, leaving 15 bases between them. CDR3 residues: CASSEQVDPDQPQHF. The CDR3, as DNA: TGTGCCAGCAGTGAACAGGTGGATCCCGACCAGCCCCAGCATTTT.

The V and J genes are TRBV4-3 and TRBJ1-6; D remains ambiguous. This CDR3 region has 16 residues. Germline-derived CDR1 and CDR2 are LGHNA and YSLEER. The V gene lost 1 base and the J gene lost 10 bases, with 17 bases spanning the gap. The CDR3: CASSQGAGPLDSPLHF. CDR3 DNA: TGCGCCAGCAGCCAAGGAGCCGGCCCCCTAGACTCACCCCTCCACTTT.

V and J are TRBV7-2 and TRBJ1-2; TRBD1 is a possible D gene (6 bases). The CDR3 covers 15 residues. Germline V gene sequence: CDR1 SGHTA, CDR2 FQGNSA. V was trimmed by 1 base and J by 4 bases, leaving 13 bases between them. The CDR3 here is CASSLEGQILYGYTF. CDR3 in DNA: TGTGCCAGCAGCTTAGAAGGACAGATCCTCTATGGCTACACCTTC.

The genes are TRBV6-4 and TRBJ2-3; 9 nucleotides match TRBD2. The CDR3 length is 14 residues. With V trimmed by 3 bases and J by 5 bases, 3 bases remained unmatched. Germline V gene data show CDR1 as MRHNA and CDR2 as SNTAGT. The CDR3 region is CASSEQAGGDTQYF. The CDR3, as DNA: TGTGCCAGCAGTGAGCAAGCGGGAGGAGATACGCAGTATTTT.

The chain links TRBV7-2 to TRBJ2-7, with 7 nucleotides matching TRBD1. Germline V lookup: CDR1 SGHTA, CDR2 FQGNSA. The CDR3 spans 14 residues. The V gene end was trimmed by 4 bases and the J gene end by 4 bases; junction bases not matched to a gene: 7. In DNA, the CDR3 is TGTGCCAGCAGCTCGCCGGGACAGTTATACGAGCAGTACTTC. This encodes CASSSPGQLYEQYF.

Turning to this clonotype: The final CDR3 position lacks the conserved phenylalanine or tryptophan, pointing to a likely read error. In nucleotides, the CDR3 is TGTGCCACCAGTGATTTGGCGGGTAACAATGAGCAGTTCTCC. It yields the protein CATSDLAGNNEQFS. The V gene is TRBV24-1, the J gene TRBJ2-1; D may be TRBD2 (5 bases). Germline V gene lookup returns CDR1 KGHDR and CDR2 SFDVKD. The CDR3 is made up of 14 amino acids. V lost 0 bases to trimming and J lost 5 bases, with 7 bases between them.

The gene calls are TRBV19 and TRBJ1-1; D call uncertain. V gave up 5 bases and J gave up 5 bases, with 12 bases separating them. The CDR3 contains 13 residues. Germline V CDR1 and CDR2: LNHDA, SQIVND (reference sequence). The CDR3 nucleotides are TGTGCCAGTAGTCGGAGTGATTGGACTGAAGCTTTCTTT. Translating gives CASSRSDWTEAFF.

This clonotype has only a few counts. The J gene is TRBJ2-2, the V gene TRBV24-1, with D tentatively TRBD2 (6 bases). Germline V CDR1 and CDR2: KGHDR, SFDVKD. The V end was cut by 4 bases, the J end by 7 bases, with 24 bases between. The CDR3 has 18 residues. CDR3 protein: CATSDPSTSSGMNGELFF. The CDR3 DNA follows: TGTGCCACCAGTGACCCCTCGACTAGTAGTGGAATGAACGGGGAGCTGTTTTTT.

The CDR3 DNA sequence: TGTGCCAGCAGCTTCACCGGACAGGGGTACGAGCAGTACTTC. Its translation is CASSFTGQGYEQYF. The rearrangement uses TRBV7-2 and TRBJ2-7, with 9 bases matching TRBD1. The junction had 4 bases not matched to a gene; V was cut back by 3 bases and J by 4 bases. The CDR3 length is 14 residues. Germline assignment: CDR1 SGHTA and CDR2 FQGNSA.

V usage is TRBV10-2 and J usage is TRBJ1-1; D unresolved. The CDR3 contains 13 residues. The ends were cut back, 6 bases at V and 1 base at J, with 9 bases in the middle. Germline V gene sequence: CDR1 WSHSY, CDR2 SAAADI. The CDR3 DNA is TGCGCCAGCAGGGACTCTCAGAACACTGAAGCTTTCTTT. It yields the protein CASRDSQNTEAFF.

The chain uses TRBV7-9 and TRBJ1-2, with D hard to call. V was clipped by 0 bases and J by 2 bases, with 7 bases between them. The CDR3 is 14 amino acids. From germline, CDR1 is SEHNR and CDR2 FQNEAQ (reference sequence). Written as DNA, the CDR3 is TGTGCCAGCAGCTTAGCCTCGGGGAACTATGGCTACACCTTC. Its translation: CASSLASGNYGYTF.